The 25 T cell receptor beta chains in this list originate from one sample, sequenced in a study of CD8 T cells in ankylosing spondylitis. The study, taken as a whole, reports: A TCR beta motif of eight highly homologous variants appeared characteristic of ankylosing spondylitis blood.

TCRdb recomputed calls from the 5' RACE reads with MiXCR, one row per CDR3 protein. The data contain hundreds of thousands of distinct CDR3 sequences, 26% of them singletons. The antigens for these receptors are not known. Material for sequencing was blood, either unsorted or a sorted T cell fraction (not recorded which). Receptor source: a male donor with ankylosing spondylitis.

The rearrangement joins TRBV3-1 to TRBJ2-7; D gene uncertain. The CDR3 consists of 13 residues. Germline assignment: CDR1 LGHDT and CDR2 YNNKEL (reference sequence). Trimming removed 4 bases at V and 1 base at J, with 8 bases between. DNA for the CDR3: TGTGCCAGCAGCCGGATGGGTTCCTACGAGCAGTACTTC. Translating it yields CASSRMGSYEQYF.

This clonotype has only a few counts. The chain is built from TRBV5-1 and TRBJ2-7, with D uncertain. Germline V gene sequence: CDR1 SGHRS, CDR2 YFSETQ. V shed 0 bases and J shed 3 bases, with 10 bases lying between them. The CDR3 loop spans 14 amino acids. This chain's CDR3 is CASSLAPQNYEQYV. The CDR3 nucleotides are TGCGCCAGCAGCTTGGCCCCCCAGAACTACGAGCAGTACGTC.

The gene calls are TRBV19 and TRBJ2-2; D may be TRBD2 (5 bases). V lost 6 bases and J 3 bases, leaving 11 bases between the germline ends. There are 14 residues in the CDR3. CDR1 is LNHDA and CDR2 is SQIVND in the germline V gene (reference sequence). The CDR3 here is CASRSTGDTGELFF. DNA for the CDR3: TGTGCCAGTAGAAGTACCGGGGACACCGGGGAGCTGTTTTTT.

There are a few counts of this clonotype. The chain links TRBV20-1 to TRBJ2-1; 11 positions agree with TRBD1. Germline CDR1 is DFQATT and CDR2 is SNEGSKA (reference sequence). The CDR3 sequence is 15 residues long. Trimming at V came to 5 bases and at J to 5 bases, leaving 8 bases not matched to a gene. The CDR3 region has the DNA TGCAGTGCTCCTCCGGGACAGGGGGTAAACAATGAGCAGTTCTTC. It specifies CSAPPGQGVNNEQFF.

The rearrangement joins TRBV5-4 to TRBJ2-5; 7 nucleotides line up with TRBD1. The CDR3 contains 15 residues. Trimming took 0 bases from V and 5 from J; bases not matched to a gene: 7. Germline CDR1 reads SGHNT; CDR2 reads YYREEE (reference sequence). The CDR3 reads CASSLAKGAGETQYF. CDR3 DNA sequence: TGTGCCAGCAGCTTGGCAAAGGGGGCAGGTGAGACCCAGTACTTC.

The chain employs TRBV20-1 and TRBJ1-6; D is possibly TRBD1 (5 bases). V was cut by 0 bases and J by 9 bases, with 12 bases left in between. CDR3 size: 14 residues. The V gene's germline CDR1 is DFQATT and CDR2 SNEGSKA (reference sequence). In DNA form, the CDR3 reads TGCAGTGCTAGAGAGGGGGGGATGGGTTCACCCCTCCACTTT. Amino acid sequence: CSAREGGMGSPLHF.

The chain links TRBV18 to TRBJ2-5; 9 bases map to TRBD2. CDR3 length: 15 residues. Germline V lookup: CDR1 KGHSH, CDR2 LQKENI. J lost 3 bases, V lost 6 bases, and 8 bases had no gene match. The CDR3 loop is CASSSQRGAEETQYF. DNA for the CDR3: TGTGCCAGCTCTTCGCAGCGGGGGGCAGAAGAGACCCAGTACTTC.

The chain couples TRBV5-1 to TRBJ1-1, with TRBD1 matching over 7 bases. The CDR3 spans 17 residues. Per the germline V gene, CDR1 is SGHRS and CDR2 is YFSETQ. V lost 4 bases, J lost 5 bases, and 17 bases stayed unmatched. The CDR3 DNA reads as TGCGCCAGCAGCCCTGGGAGGGGGCCTTCCGAGGGAACTGAAGCTTTCTTT. The encoded protein is CASSPGRGPSEGTEAFF.

This sequence joins TRBV25-1 and TRBJ2-7; D possibly corresponds to TRBD1 (5 bases). The V gene's germline CDR1 is MGHDK and CDR2 SYGVNS. The length of the CDR3 is 15 residues. The V gene lost 6 bases and the J gene lost 0 bases, with 15 bases spanning the gap. Written as DNA, the CDR3 is TGTGCCAGCAGGGCGTGGGGCGCGAACTCCTACGAGCAGTACTTC. Amino acids: CASRAWGANSYEQYF.

CDR3 residues: CASSFSSGVSYEQYF. Written as DNA, the CDR3 is TGCGCCAGCAGCTTCTCGAGCGGGGTTTCCTACGAGCAGTACTTC. This chain connects TRBV5-1 to TRBJ2-7, with 7 bases that match TRBD2. The CDR3 is 15 amino acids. CDR1 SGHRS and CDR2 YFSETQ come from the germline V gene. V dropped 2 bases and J dropped 1; count of bases not matched to a gene: 6.

The chain employs TRBV11-2 and TRBJ2-4, with D perhaps matching TRBD2 (6 bases). V gave up 3 bases and J gave up 10 bases, with 16 bases separating them. This CDR3 region has 14 residues. Germline-derived CDR1 and CDR2 are SGHAT and FQNNGV. The CDR3 DNA follows: TGTGCCAGCAGCTTCGGACTTCCCGGGGGAATTCAGTACTTC. Its translation is CASSFGLPGGIQYF.

The CDR3 DNA is TGTGCCAGCAGCACTCGACAGGGGGCGAACACCGGGGAGCTGTTTTTT. As protein: CASSTRQGANTGELFF. The V and J genes are TRBV12-3 or TRBV12-4 and TRBJ2-2; 9 nucleotides match TRBD1. The V and J ends lost 6 bases and 0 bases, in that order; junction bases with no gene match: 5. The CDR3 runs to 16 residues.

The rearrangement joins TRBV14 to TRBJ2-2; D may be TRBD2 (5 bases). The germline V gene encodes CDR1 SGHDN and CDR2 FVKESK. V was clipped by 2 bases and J by 5 bases, with 15 bases between them. This CDR3 is 16 amino acids long. The CDR3 is CASSQTTASGTGELFF. The CDR3 region has the DNA TGTGCCAGCAGCCAAACCACAGCCTCGGGGACCGGGGAGCTGTTTTTT. The full variable domain, with the rest looked up from reference TRBV14 and TRBJ2-2, is EAGVTQFPSHSVIEKGQTVTLRCDPISGHDNLYWYRRVMGKEIKFLLHFVKESKQDESGMPNNRFLAERTGGTYSTLKVQPAELEDSGVYFCASSQTTASGTGELFFGEGSRLTVL.

The chain joins TRBV27 to TRBJ2-7, with D possibly TRBD2 on 6 matching bases. Germline CDR1 and CDR2: MNHEY and SMNVEV (reference sequence). V was shortened by 7 bases and J by 0 bases, with 19 bases between the two germline ends. The CDR3 is 16 residues long. CDR3 loop: CASKRSFSGLSYEQYF. DNA for the CDR3: TGTGCCAGCAAAAGGAGCTTTAGCGGACTCTCCTACGAGCAGTACTTC.

The rearrangement uses TRBV7-6 and TRBJ1-1; TRBD1 might be the D (6 bases). Germline CDR1 SGHVS, CDR2 FNYEAQ. The CDR3 is 14 residues long. The germline V and J ends were trimmed by 6 bases and 8 bases, with 19 bases remaining between them. The CDR3 reads CASRPWGQQGEAFF. The CDR3 nucleotides read TGTGCCAGCAGACCTTGGGGCCAACAGGGCGAAGCTTTCTTT.

The chain has TRBV7-2 and TRBJ1-3, with D possibly being TRBD1 (6 bases). The CDR3 loop spans 15 amino acids. Germline CDR1 SGHTA, CDR2 FQGNSA. Between the trimmed V and J ends, which lost 2 bases and 4 bases, there was a span of 12 bases. The CDR3 DNA is TGTGCCAGCAGCTTACCGGGGGCGGGAGGAAACACCATATATTTT. Translated, it gives CASSLPGAGGNTIYF.

This clonotype has ten or more counts. This chain's CDR3 is CASSPTSGETQYF. The DNA of the CDR3 is TGTGCCAGCAGCCCTACTAGCGGAGAGACCCAGTACTTC. This chain links TRBV7-9 with TRBJ2-5; 8 bases agree with TRBD2. V lost 5 bases and J lost 4; bases outside the gene matches: 3. This CDR3 is 13 amino acids long. Germline loops: CDR1 SEHNR, CDR2 FQNEAQ (reference sequence).

This clonotype was detected a few times. The chain uses TRBV3-1 and TRBJ1-1; no definite D call. V was cut by 1 base and J by 8 bases, with 14 bases left in between. There are 14 residues in the CDR3. Germline assignment: CDR1 LGHDT and CDR2 YNNKEL (reference sequence). As DNA, the CDR3 is TGTGCCAGCAGCCAAGTGAGTGGGCGAGGGGAAGCTTTCTTT. Protein product: CASSQVSGRGEAFF.

This clonotype was observed a handful of times. The V and J genes are TRBV20-1 and TRBJ2-5; D is perhaps TRBD1 (6 bases). Trimming removed 0 bases at V and 1 base at J, with 21 bases between. Germline V gene lookup returns CDR1 DFQATT and CDR2 SNEGSKA (reference sequence). This CDR3 comprises 18 residues. CDR3 sequence: CSARDQVAQGLVQETQYF. Written as DNA, the CDR3 is TGCAGTGCTAGAGATCAGGTGGCACAGGGATTGGTCCAAGAGACCCAGTACTTC.

J is TRBJ1-3 and V is TRBV5-5; D unresolved. V gave up 4 bases and J gave up 0 bases, with 11 bases separating them. The CDR3 length is 15 residues. Germline CDR1 and CDR2: SGHKS and YYEKEE (reference sequence). CDR3 nucleotides: TGTGCCAGCAGCGTTATTGGGCACTCTGGAAACACCATATATTTT. Its translation: CASSVIGHSGNTIYF. The variable domain in full, completed from reference TRBV5-5 and TRBJ1-3, reads DAGVTQSPTHLIKTRGQQVTLRCSPISGHKSVSWYQQVLGQGPQFIFQYYEKEERGRGNFPDRFSARQFPNYSSELNVNALLLGDSALYLCASSVIGHSGNTIYFGEGSWLTVV.

V usage is TRBV12-3 or TRBV12-4 and J usage is TRBJ2-2, with D perhaps assigned TRBD1 or TRBD2 (5 bases each). The CDR3 covers 16 residues. Trimming took off 3 bases at V and 2 bases at J, with 13 bases between the two ends. DNA of the CDR3: TGTGCCAGCAGTTTCGAAGGGACCTTAAACACCGGGGAGCTGTTTTTT. Protein sequence: CASSFEGTLNTGELFF.

The sample holds many counts of this clonotype. This sequence joins TRBV5-1 and TRBJ2-5, with D perhaps TRBD1 or TRBD2 (5 bases each). Trimming took 4 bases from V and 2 from J, leaving 12 bases between them. Germline CDR1 and CDR2: SGHRS and YFSETQ. The CDR3 sequence is 14 residues long. CDR3 amino acids: CASSPGTFQETQYF. CDR3 in DNA: TGCGCCAGCAGCCCAGGGACGTTTCAAGAGACCCAGTACTTC.

The CDR3 DNA is TGCGCCAGCAGCTTAGCTAGTGAGCAGTTCTTC. It yields the protein CASSLASEQFF. The rearrangement links TRBV5-1 to TRBJ2-1, with D unclear. V was shortened by 2 bases and J by 9 bases, with 6 bases between the two germline ends. The CDR3 spans 11 residues. Per germline, CDR1 SGHRS and CDR2 YFSETQ. Full variable domain (remainder filled in from reference TRBV5-1 and TRBJ2-1): KAGVTQTPRYLIKTRGQQVTLSCSPISGHRSVSWYQQTPGQGLQFLFEYFSETQRNKGNFPGRFSGRQFSNSRSEMNVSTLELGDSALYLCASSLASEQFFGPGTRLTVL.

This rearrangement joins TRBV5-4 to TRBJ2-1, with D hard to call. CDR3 size: 13 residues. Looked up from germline, CDR1 is SGHNT and CDR2 is YYREEE (reference sequence). Trimming left V 2 bases short and J 5 bases short, with 8 bases between. This CDR3 is CASSLGIDNEQFF. CDR3 bases: TGTGCCAGCAGCTTAGGGATAGACAATGAGCAGTTCTTC.

This chain uses TRBV6-1 with TRBJ1-2; 10 bases map to TRBD1. The CDR3 extends over 14 amino acids. Germline-derived CDR1 and CDR2 are MNHNS and SASEGT. Trimming removed 7 bases from V and 7 bases from J; junction bases left unmatched: 9. The CDR3 loop is CASIWDRGRGGYTF. The CDR3 nucleotides read TGTGCCAGCATCTGGGACAGGGGAAGGGGTGGCTACACCTTC.